The T cell receptor (beta chain) described here comes from a study of T cells after yellow fever vaccination (dated by TCRdb to 2018 to 2020). About the study as a whole: Libraries from fractions with low cell numbers were prepared with the SMART-Seq v4 Ultra Low Input RNA kit. Two healthy male donors made up the cohort, one aged 18 to 29 years and the other aged 30 to 39 years. Blood samples were taken at several timepoints before and after primary and secondary immunization, and bulk PBMC replicates and cell subsets were isolated. To follow T-cell clones before and after both primary and booster YFV17D yellow fever vaccination, bulk TCR alpha and beta repertoires underwent longitudinal sequencing. General findings and caveats noted by the study authors: A small fraction of clonotypes showed up in both the CD4 and CD8 compartments, probably as a result of convergent recombination. Because abundant contaminating clonotypes from the bulk population could be contained in FACS-sorted repertoires, computational filtering was required. Only two donors were included in the study, so the extent to which the findings can be generalized is limited. Most clones expanded after primary vaccination were re-detected after the booster (around 96% of CD4 and more than 70% of CD8), suggesting broad memory maintenance. The secondary T-cell response was found to be weaker but faster than the primary response, with a peak reached on day 5 rather than on day 15.

Including the terminal cysteine and phenylalanine, the CDR3 comprises 15 residues. CDR3 DNA only is kept here, 45 bases in frame from base 1. The junction shows trimming of 7 bases on V and 2 bases on J, plus 17 bases between the germline ends. The CDR1 and CDR2 encoded by the germline V gene (reference sequence) are MNHNY and SVGAGI. TCR cDNA was synthesized by 5'RACE template switching, through which a universal primer site and unique molecular identifiers were introduced. cDNA synthesis was primed from both the TCR alpha and TCR beta constant segments. Library amplification involved two PCR steps, and the second step added sample barcodes and sequencing adapters. Sequencing of libraries was done on Illumina HiSeq 2500 (2x100 bp) or NovaSeq (2x150 bp). Processing in the source paper ran as follows. MIGEC was used to demultiplex reads and collapse the reads into UMI consensus sequences, and MiXCR was used for V(D)J alignment. Vaccine-responding clonotypes were identified with edgeR using replicate PBMC samples, with FDR below 0.01 and a log2 fold change above 5 up to day 15 being required. Each bulk clonotype was labeled CD4 or CD8 based on which sequenced repertoire, CD4 or CD8, contained the clonotype at higher abundance. Using fastp at Q25 and MiXCR, TCRdb reprocessed the public reads and kept productive beta chains. Records with the same CDR3 protein are collapsed into one entry carrying the most frequent genes and DNA. The V and J calls shown here were made by TCRdb, not taken from the authors' results. The sample data list around 300,000 distinct CDR3 sequences, and approximately 13% of these were observed just once. The biggest ten clones account for roughly 0.5% of the sample.

This clonotype has just a few counts. The antigen it recognizes is unknown. Base quality data are lacking; no much larger clone is found one base away. The sample's treatment or condition, from its label and the paper: live attenuated yellow fever vaccine strain. A standard Ficoll-Paque protocol was used to isolate PBMCs from peripheral blood. CD4 and CD8 T-cell fractions were isolated with Dynabeads CD4 and CD8 positive selection kits. TriZol was used to extract RNA from bulk PBMCs, CD4 and CD8 fractions, and dextramer-positive and dextramer-negative fractions. The sequences come from CD4+ T cells sorted from PBMCs, collected 45 days after the yellow fever booster vaccination. This clonotype was obtained from a man aged 25-45 years who received the YFV17D yellow fever vaccine. The V and J genes are TRBV6-6 and TRBJ1-1, with no D gene named confidently. In nucleotides, the sequence is TGTGCCAGCAATTCGCTGCGGGCGACCAACACTGAAGCTTTCTTT. Its translation is CASNSLRATNTEAFF.